This TCR beta chain was identified during a study of CXCR3-negative and CXCR3-positive naive CD8 T cells. The study, taken as a whole, reports: For memory CD8+ cells diversity was much lower, but both naive subsets had comparably high diversity. TCR strength was inferred from TRB CDR3 properties, while surface CD5 was comparable between naive subsets.

Naive CD8+ T cells were CD45RO-CCR7+CD27+CD95-. This CDR3 is 13 amino acids long. Germline values: CDR1 MNHEY, CDR2 SMNVEV (reference sequence). In preparing the TRB cDNA libraries, 5' RACE with UMI labels was used. For each CDR3 protein, TCRdb gives one entry from its re-call of the 5' RACE reads, without DNA. This sample's table reports 100,000 to 150,000 distinct CDR3 sequences. In regard to this clonotype: Its antigen is currently unknown.

The clonotype originates from a human donor in good health. Some clones in this sample may be carry-over from other donors' samples. This chain joins TRBV27 and TRBJ1-5. The sequenced material came from naive CXCR3- CD8+ T cells from blood. Subset indicated: CD45RO-CCR7+CD27+CD95- naive CD8+ T cells lacking CXCR3 (TNR3-). CDR3 sequence: CASSWASNQPQHF.